These 2 T cell receptor beta chains were all obtained from the same sample, sequenced in a study of Graves' ophthalmopathy and Graves' hyperthyroidism. The sequenced template was RNA, covering the TCR beta CDR3 region. RT-PCR was first run with HTBI primers, then multiplex PCR in a second round. TCRdb processed the multiplex PCR reads anew with MiXCR; each CDR3 protein has one entry. The table has around 520,000 distinct CDR3 sequences, about 35% seen once. Material for sequencing was peripheral blood or thyroid tissue (not recorded which). These receptors all come from an adult man with Graves' hyperthyroidism.

The chain links TRBV2 to TRBJ2-3, with 7 bases that match TRBD1. Germline V gene lookup returns CDR1 SNHLY and CDR2 FYNNEI. The V gene end was trimmed by 11 bases and the J gene end by 5 bases; junction bases not matched to a gene: 10. The CDR3 covers 13 residues. The CDR3 bases are TGTGCCGGAACAGGGGCAGTTGTAGATACGCAGTATTTT. Its protein product is CAGTGAVVDTQYF.

The chain combines TRBV10-3 with TRBJ2-2, with D possibly called TRBD1 or TRBD2 (5 bases each). The V gene lost 11 bases and the J gene lost 11 bases, with 18 bases spanning the gap. The CDR3 has 12 residues. Looked up from germline, CDR1 is ENHRY and CDR2 is SYGVKD. The CDR3 reads CAVRDQQGELFF. CDR3 nucleotides: TGTGCCGTCCGGGACCAGCAGGGCGAGCTGTTTTTT.